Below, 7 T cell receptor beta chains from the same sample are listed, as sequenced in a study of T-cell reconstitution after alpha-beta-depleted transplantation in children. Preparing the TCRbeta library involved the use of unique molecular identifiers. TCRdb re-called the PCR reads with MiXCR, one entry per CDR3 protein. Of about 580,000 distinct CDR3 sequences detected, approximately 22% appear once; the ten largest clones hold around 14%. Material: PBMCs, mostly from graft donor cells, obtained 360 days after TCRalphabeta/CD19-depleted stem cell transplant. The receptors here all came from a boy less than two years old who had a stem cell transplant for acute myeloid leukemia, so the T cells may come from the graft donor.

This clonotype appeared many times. The CDR3 reads CASSRDRGYLEAFF. The CDR3 region has the DNA TGTGCCAGCAGCAGGGACAGGGGATATCTTGAAGCTTTCTTT. The chain is built from TRBV27 and TRBJ1-1, with 10 positions matching TRBD1. The CDR3 is 14 residues long. The trim removed 6 bases at V and 7 bases at J, leaving 8 bases unmatched. Germline values: CDR1 MNHEY, CDR2 SMNVEV (reference sequence).

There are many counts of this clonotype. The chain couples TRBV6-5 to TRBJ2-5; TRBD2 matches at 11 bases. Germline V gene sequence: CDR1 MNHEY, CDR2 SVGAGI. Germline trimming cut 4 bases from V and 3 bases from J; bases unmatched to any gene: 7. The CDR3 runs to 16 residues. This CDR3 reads CASSLAGGRPEETQYF. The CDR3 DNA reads TGTGCCAGCAGTTTAGCGGGGGGGCGACCAGAAGAGACCCAGTACTTC.

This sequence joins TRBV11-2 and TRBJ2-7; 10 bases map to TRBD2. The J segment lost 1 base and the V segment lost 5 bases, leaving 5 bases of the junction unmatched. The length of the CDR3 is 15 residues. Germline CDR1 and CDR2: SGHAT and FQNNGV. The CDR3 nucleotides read TGTGCCAGCAGCATCGGACTAGCGGTTTCCTACGAGCAGTACTTC. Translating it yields CASSIGLAVSYEQYF.

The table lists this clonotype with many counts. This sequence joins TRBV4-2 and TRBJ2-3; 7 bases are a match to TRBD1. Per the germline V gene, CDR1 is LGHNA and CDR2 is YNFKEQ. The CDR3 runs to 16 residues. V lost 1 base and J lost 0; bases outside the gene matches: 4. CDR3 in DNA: TGTGCCAGCAGCCAAGGTGAGGACAGGAGCACAGATACGCAGTATTTT. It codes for CASSQGEDRSTDTQYF.

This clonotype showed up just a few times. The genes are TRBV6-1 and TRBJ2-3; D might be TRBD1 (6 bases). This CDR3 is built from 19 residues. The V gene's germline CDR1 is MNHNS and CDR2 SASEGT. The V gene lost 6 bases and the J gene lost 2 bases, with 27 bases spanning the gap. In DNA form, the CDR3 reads TGTGCCAGCAGCCCATGGGGGATTGCCGGGACATCGAACACAGATACGCAGTATTTT. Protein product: CASSPWGIAGTSNTDTQYF.

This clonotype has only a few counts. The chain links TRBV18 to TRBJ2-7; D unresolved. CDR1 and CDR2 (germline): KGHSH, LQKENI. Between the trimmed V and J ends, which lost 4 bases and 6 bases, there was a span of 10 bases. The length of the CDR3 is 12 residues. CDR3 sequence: CASSLPAREQYF. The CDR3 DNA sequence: TGTGCCAGCTCACTACCTGCTCGCGAGCAGTACTTC. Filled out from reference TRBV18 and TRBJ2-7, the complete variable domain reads NAGVMQNPRHLVRRRGQEARLRCSPMKGHSHVYWYRQLPEEGLKFMVYLQKENIIDESGMPKERFSAEFPKEGPSILRIQQVVRGDSAAYFCASSLPAREQYFGPGTRLTVT.

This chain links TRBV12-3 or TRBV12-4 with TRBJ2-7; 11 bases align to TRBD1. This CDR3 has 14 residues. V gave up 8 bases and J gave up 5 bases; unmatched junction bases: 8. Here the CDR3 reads CASAKDRGRDEQYF. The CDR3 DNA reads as TGTGCCAGCGCAAAGGACAGGGGGCGAGACGAGCAGTACTTC.